Below are 5 T cell receptor beta chains sequenced from a single sample in a study of T cells in Graves' hyperthyroidism and ophthalmopathy. Amplified regions were TCR beta CDR3 sequences from RNA transcripts. In the first-round RT-PCR of the TCR CDR3, the HTBI primer set was used. TCRdb reprocessed the multiplex PCR reads with MiXCR, giving one entry per CDR3 protein. The repertoire has under 350,000 distinct CDR3 sequences, 20% to 30% of them found once; the top ten carry roughly 24%. Sequenced: blood. The receptors were sampled from a man in his forties with Graves' hyperthyroidism that later progressed to Graves' ophthalmopathy.

This clonotype has ten or more counts. The genes are TRBV19 and TRBJ1-1; 7 bases are a match to TRBD1. From germline, CDR1 is LNHDA and CDR2 SQIVND (reference sequence). The CDR3 runs 15 residues. Unmatched junction bases numbered 8, after V lost 2 bases and J lost 5 bases. The CDR3 nucleotides read TGTGCCAGTAGTATAAAGGGGGCCCAAGGGACTGAAGCTTTCTTT. This encodes CASSIKGAQGTEAFF.

This clonotype was observed once. The chain employs TRBV12-3 or TRBV12-4 and TRBJ2-7; D remains unclear. CDR3 length equals 14 residues. V was pared by 5 bases and J by 0 bases, with 11 bases between. CDR3 sequence reads: CASSLLRHSYEQYF. CDR3 nucleotide sequence: TGTGCCAGCAGTCTACTCCGGCACTCCTACGAGCAGTACTTC.

The rearrangement joins TRBV2 to TRBJ1-2, with no clear D. Germline loops: CDR1 SNHLY, CDR2 FYNNEI. The CDR3 runs 14 residues. The V end lost 11 bases, the J end lost 0 bases, and 16 bases lay between the germline ends. The CDR3 DNA reads as TGTGCCGGGCTAAAAGACGGGGCTAACTATGGCTACACCTTC. Protein: CAGLKDGANYGYTF. Full variable domain (missing parts from reference TRBV2 and TRBJ1-2): EPEVTQTPSHQVTQMGQEVILRCVPISNHLYFYWYRQILGQKVEFLVSFYNNEISEKSEIFDDQFSVERPDGSNFTLKIRSTKLEDSAMYFCAGLKDGANYGYTFGSGTRLTVV.

The table lists this clonotype with many counts. This sequence joins TRBV13 and TRBJ1-1; D possibly corresponds to TRBD1 (5 bases). Trimming removed 2 bases at V and 7 bases at J, with 8 bases between. This CDR3 is built from 12 residues. CDR1 and CDR2 (germline): PRHDT, FYEKMQ (reference sequence). DNA of the CDR3: TGTGCCAGCAGCTTAAGGGGTGGTGAAGCTTTCTTT. It codes for CASSLRGGEAFF.

V is TRBV11-2 and J is TRBJ1-2; no clear D. Germline loops: CDR1 SGHAT, CDR2 FQNNGV. The CDR3 sequence is 13 residues long. Trimming removed 5 bases at V and 5 bases at J, with 12 bases between. DNA for the CDR3: TGTGCCAGCAGCCTCAAGGGTGTATATGGCTACACCTTC. It codes for CASSLKGVYGYTF.